These 3 T cell receptor beta chains originate from one sample sequenced in a study of blood T cell repertoires in COVID-19 (TCRdb year 2020). To prepare the library, the immunoSEQ multiplex PCR assay was applied. TCRdb stores this immuneACCESS table with in-frame sequences only. Part of the clones is absent; in the studies checked, under half of the shortfall reflects unresolved V genes, and no reason is known for the rest. This sample gives about 670,000 clones in total; 80% to 90% of them show up just once. In total, the top ten clones hold under 0.3% of the sample. Sequenced material: peripheral blood. The receptors derive from a woman aged 18-29 years with acute or convalescent COVID-19.

This rearrangement joins TRBV30 to TRBJ1-6, with 9 bases identical to TRBD1. V dropped 3 bases and J dropped 0; count of bases not matched to a gene: 6. In germline, CDR1 is GTSNPN, CDR2 SVGIG (reference sequence). The CDR3 length is 17 residues. CDR3 DNA: TGTGCCTGGAGGACAGGGGGTTCGAGCTCCTATAATTCACCCCTCCACTTT. It specifies CAWRTGGSSSYNSPLHF. The full variable domain, with the rest looked up from reference TRBV30 and TRBJ1-6, is SQTIHQWPATLVQPVGSPLSLECTVEGTSNPNLYWYRQAAGRGLQLLFYSVGIGQISSEVPQNLSASRPQDRQFILSSKKLLLSDSGFYLCAWRTGGSSSYNSPLHFGNGTRLTVT.

The V gene is TRBV29-1, the J gene TRBJ1-2; TRBD1 is a possible D gene (5 bases). The germline gives CDR1 SQVTM, CDR2 ANQGSEA. The V end was cut by 2 bases, the J end by 3 bases, with 19 bases between. CDR3 length equals 16 residues. The CDR3 DNA reads TGCAGCGTTGAAAATAGGGGTGTCTTCTTAGACTATGGCTACACCTTC. It specifies CSVENRGVFLDYGYTF. Supplemented by reference TRBV29-1 and TRBJ1-2, the full variable domain reads SAVISQKPSRDICQRGTSLTIQCQVDSQVTMMFWYRQQPGQSLTLIATANQGSEATYESGFVIDKFPISRPNLTFSTLTVSNMSPEDSSIYLCSVENRGVFLDYGYTFGSGTRLTVV.

The genes are TRBV2 and TRBJ1-2, with 7 nucleotides matching TRBD1. Per the germline V gene, CDR1 is SNHLY and CDR2 is FYNNEI. This CDR3 spans 12 amino acids. V was pared by 11 bases and J by 2 bases, with 5 bases of the junction left unmatched. The CDR3: CAGFRGNYGYTF. The CDR3 nucleotides read TGTGCCGGATTCAGGGGGAACTATGGCTACACCTTC.